Listed below are T cell receptor beta chains from one sample, sequenced in a study of monozygotic twins with inflammatory bowel disease. One entry per CDR3 protein, without DNA, is what TCRdb gives after re-calling the 5' RACE reads. Recorded for this sample: approximately 200,000 distinct CDR3 sequences. Sequencing was performed on blood. The receptors come from a human donor with ulcerative colitis or Crohn's disease, or a healthy co-twin of an affected twin (not recorded which). Each CDR3 is given with its conserved first and last residue. The order of the fields is V gene, J gene, CDR3 protein.

TRBV15	TRBJ2-1	CATSGQRESHNEQFF
TRBV9	TRBJ2-5	CASSAGLAGGQETQYF
TRBV6-1	TRBJ2-1	CASTTGLADYNEQFF
TRBV7-8	TRBJ2-1	CASSYTTGVGEQFF
TRBV12-3/TRBV12-4	TRBJ1-2	CASRPTGDYGYTF
TRBV2	TRBJ2-3	CASRRVTGTQYF
TRBV20-1	TRBJ1-5	CSADSSVNQPQHF
TRBV20-1	TRBJ2-6	CSARDRAKGANVLTF
TRBV7-9	TRBJ2-1	CASSSPKPNNEQFF
TRBV4-2	TRBJ2-7	CASSQEVTGEQYF
TRBV4-1	TRBJ2-7	CASSQDGLSSYEQYF
TRBV5-1	TRBJ2-5	CASSLEPVQETQYF
TRBV5-1	TRBJ2-1	CASSPLGTSGYNEQFF
TRBV5-1	TRBJ2-1	CASSLGQGARNEQFF
TRBV7-2	TRBJ2-1	CASGLVGGGYNEQFF
TRBV6-1	TRBJ2-2	CASGTANTGELFF
TRBV5-4	TRBJ1-6	CASSLTGGGTQYSYLHF
TRBV12-3/TRBV12-4	TRBJ1-5	CASTPGGQPQHF
TRBV5-1	TRBJ2-3	CASSAHTDTQYF
TRBV11-2	TRBJ2-4	CASSLGGGDMQYF
TRBV6-5	TRBJ2-1	CASSYSSGSDEQFF
TRBV6-5	TRBJ1-1	CASSLSGQFEAFF
TRBV19	TRBJ1-5	CASNRSGGNQPQHF
TRBV7-2	TRBJ2-4	CASSLNSGKNIQYF
TRBV6-5	TRBJ1-2	CASSYTGSNYGYTF
TRBV12-3/TRBV12-4	TRBJ2-2	CASSFAPSWTGRSGELFF
TRBV18	TRBJ2-1	CASSLPESGDNEQFF
TRBV6-5	TRBJ1-5	CASSYRGDRGGQPQHF
TRBV7-9	TRBJ1-3	CASGTGPRGTIYF
TRBV6-1	TRBJ2-7	CASIKGTGHNEQYF
TRBV5-1	TRBJ1-6	CASSLYVFGGDSPLHF
TRBV29-1	TRBJ1-1	CSVDWTVEAFF
TRBV6-5	TRBJ2-3	CASSFLGPTGTDTQYF
TRBV28	TRBJ1-1	CASSLHRGATEAFF
TRBV5-1	TRBJ2-6	CASSPLSSGANVLTF
TRBV5-4	TRBJ2-7	CASSLTQGDYEQYF
TRBV18	TRBJ1-4	CASSPTIFGGINEKLFF
TRBV5-4	TRBJ2-1	CASSYPGDNEQFF
TRBV15	TRBJ2-3	CATSRLLRQGARDTQYF
TRBV11-2	TRBJ2-1	CASSPGTGVPTPSYNEQFF
TRBV19	TRBJ1-5	CASRWSDSIDQPQHF
TRBV9	TRBJ2-5	CASSYPGQGRGETQYF
TRBV12-3/TRBV12-4	TRBJ2-7	CASSPGTSYEQYF
TRBV3-1	TRBJ2-7	CASSQAEFYEQYF
TRBV5-1	TRBJ2-2	CASWTSGAGELFF